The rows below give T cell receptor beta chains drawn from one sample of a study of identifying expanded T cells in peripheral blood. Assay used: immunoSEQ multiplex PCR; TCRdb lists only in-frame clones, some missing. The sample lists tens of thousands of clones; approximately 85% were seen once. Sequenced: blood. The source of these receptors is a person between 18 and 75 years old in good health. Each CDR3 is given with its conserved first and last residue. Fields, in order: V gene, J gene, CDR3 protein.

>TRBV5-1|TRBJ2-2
CASKTSGRVTGELFF
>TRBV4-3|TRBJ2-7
CASSLGREQYF
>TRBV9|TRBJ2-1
CASSVGGAYYNEQFF
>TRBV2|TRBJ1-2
CASSGATGGYTF
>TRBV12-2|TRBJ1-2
CASRIDRAGYTF
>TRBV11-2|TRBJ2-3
CASSLLTSGGTDTQYF
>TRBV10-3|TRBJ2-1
CAISESTGEDEQFF
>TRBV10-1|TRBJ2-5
CASSPGTIQETQYF
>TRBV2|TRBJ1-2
CASSVQDSSAYTF
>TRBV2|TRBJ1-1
CASSGRAEAFF
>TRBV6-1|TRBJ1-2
CASSEGTGGYGYTF
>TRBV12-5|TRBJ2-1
CASGLVLTASGRGEQFF
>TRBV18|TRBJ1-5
CASSPDTNQPQHF
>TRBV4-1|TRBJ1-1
CASSQAQGNTEAFF
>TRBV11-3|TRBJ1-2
CASSARSGGRGGYTF
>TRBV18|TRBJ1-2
CASSPLKEQTYYGYTF
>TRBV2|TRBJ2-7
CASIKDREGRPTYEQYF
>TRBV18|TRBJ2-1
CASSLQDTNNEQFF
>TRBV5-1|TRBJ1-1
CASSSSWTTMNTEAFF
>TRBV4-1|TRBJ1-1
CASSHSGNMNTEAFF
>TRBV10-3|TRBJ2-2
CAISEGTSVNTGELFF
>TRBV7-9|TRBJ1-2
CASSLVGHRDTANYGYTF
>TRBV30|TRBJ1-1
CAWKVAWDTTEAFF
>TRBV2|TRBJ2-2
CASSDHRREDTGELFF
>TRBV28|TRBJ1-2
CASSFVGQGADYGYTF
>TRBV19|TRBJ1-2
CASSGVGVSSYGYTF